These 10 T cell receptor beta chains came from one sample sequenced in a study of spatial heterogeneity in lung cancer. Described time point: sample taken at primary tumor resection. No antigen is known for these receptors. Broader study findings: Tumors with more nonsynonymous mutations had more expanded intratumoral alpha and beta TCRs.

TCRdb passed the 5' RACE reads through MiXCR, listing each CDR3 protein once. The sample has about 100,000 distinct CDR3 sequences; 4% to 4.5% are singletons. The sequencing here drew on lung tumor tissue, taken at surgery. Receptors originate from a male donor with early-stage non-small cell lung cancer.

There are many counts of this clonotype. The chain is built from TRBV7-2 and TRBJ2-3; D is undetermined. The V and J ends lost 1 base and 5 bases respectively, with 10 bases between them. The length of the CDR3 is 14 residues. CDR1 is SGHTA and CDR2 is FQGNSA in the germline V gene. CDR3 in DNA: TGTGCCAGCAGCTTAGAGGTTTATGTAGATACGCAGTATTTT. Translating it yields CASSLEVYVDTQYF. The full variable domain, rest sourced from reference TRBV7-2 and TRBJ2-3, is GAGVSQSPSNKVTEKGKDVELRCDPISGHTALYWYRQSLGQGLEFLIYFQGNSAPDKSGLPSDRFSAERTGGSVSTLTIQRTQQEDSAVYLCASSLEVYVDTQYFGPGTRLTVL.

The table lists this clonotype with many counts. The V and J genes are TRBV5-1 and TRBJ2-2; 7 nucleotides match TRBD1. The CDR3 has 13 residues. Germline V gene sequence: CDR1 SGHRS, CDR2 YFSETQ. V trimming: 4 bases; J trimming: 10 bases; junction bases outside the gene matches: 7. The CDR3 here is CASSRTGAAELFF. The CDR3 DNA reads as TGCGCCAGCAGCCGTACAGGGGCGGCGGAGCTGTTTTTT.

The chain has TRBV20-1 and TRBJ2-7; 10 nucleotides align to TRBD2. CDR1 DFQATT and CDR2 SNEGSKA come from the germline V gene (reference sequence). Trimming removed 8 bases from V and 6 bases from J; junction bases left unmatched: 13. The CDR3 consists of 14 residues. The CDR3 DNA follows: TGCAGTATAAACCCGGGACTAGCGCTTTCCGAGCAGTACTTC. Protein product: CSINPGLALSEQYF.

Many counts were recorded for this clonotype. DNA for the CDR3: TGTGCCAGCAGCTTAAAGGGATACCAAGAGACCCAGTACTTC. This gives the protein CASSLKGYQETQYF. The V call is TRBV7-2, the J call TRBJ2-5, with D unresolved. The length of the CDR3 is 14 residues. Trimming took off 2 bases at V and 0 bases at J, with 7 bases between the two ends. From germline, CDR1 is SGHTA and CDR2 FQGNSA.

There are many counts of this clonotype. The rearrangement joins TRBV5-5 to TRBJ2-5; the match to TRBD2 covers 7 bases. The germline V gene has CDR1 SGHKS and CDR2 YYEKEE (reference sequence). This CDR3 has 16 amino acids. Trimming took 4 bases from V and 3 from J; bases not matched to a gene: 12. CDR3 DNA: TGTGCCAGCAGCCCTTCTAGCGGCCTTGGTGAAGAGACCCAGTACTTC. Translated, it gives CASSPSSGLGEETQYF.

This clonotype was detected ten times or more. The CDR3 DNA follows: TGTGCCAGCAACAAAGGGGTCCTCACAGATACGCAGTATTTT. It specifies CASNKGVLTDTQYF. The V and J genes are TRBV2 and TRBJ2-3; D might be TRBD1 (5 bases). The CDR3 sequence is 14 residues long. Trimming shortened V by 7 bases and J by 2 bases, and 13 bases separated the two germline ends. Germline V gene sequence: CDR1 SNHLY, CDR2 FYNNEI.

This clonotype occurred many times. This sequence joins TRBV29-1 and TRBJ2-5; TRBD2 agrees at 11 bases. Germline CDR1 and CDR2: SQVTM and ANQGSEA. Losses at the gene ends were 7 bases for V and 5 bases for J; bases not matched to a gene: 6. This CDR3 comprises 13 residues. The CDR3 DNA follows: TGCAGCGGCGGTAGCGGGAGGGTGGAGACCCAGTACTTC. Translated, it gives CSGGSGRVETQYF.

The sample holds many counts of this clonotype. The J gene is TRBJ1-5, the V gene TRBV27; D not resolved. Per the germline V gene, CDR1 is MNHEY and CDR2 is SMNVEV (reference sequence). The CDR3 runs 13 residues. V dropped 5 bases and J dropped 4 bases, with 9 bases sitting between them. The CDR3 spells CASSTRRNQPQHF. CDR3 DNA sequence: TGTGCCAGCAGTACTCGCCGTAATCAGCCCCAGCATTTT.

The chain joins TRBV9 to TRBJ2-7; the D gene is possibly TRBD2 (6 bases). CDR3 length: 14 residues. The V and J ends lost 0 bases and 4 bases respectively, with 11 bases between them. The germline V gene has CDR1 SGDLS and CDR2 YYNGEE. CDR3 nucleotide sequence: TGTGCCAGCAGCGTAGGCAGCGGAGGGTACGAGCAGTACTTC. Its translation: CASSVGSGGYEQYF.

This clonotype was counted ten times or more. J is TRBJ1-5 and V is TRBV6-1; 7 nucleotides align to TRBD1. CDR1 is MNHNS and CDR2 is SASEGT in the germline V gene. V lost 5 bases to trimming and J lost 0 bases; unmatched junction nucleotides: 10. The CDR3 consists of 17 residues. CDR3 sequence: CASSPGTDRYSNQPQHF. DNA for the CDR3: TGTGCCAGCAGTCCCGGGACAGACAGATATAGCAATCAGCCCCAGCATTTT.